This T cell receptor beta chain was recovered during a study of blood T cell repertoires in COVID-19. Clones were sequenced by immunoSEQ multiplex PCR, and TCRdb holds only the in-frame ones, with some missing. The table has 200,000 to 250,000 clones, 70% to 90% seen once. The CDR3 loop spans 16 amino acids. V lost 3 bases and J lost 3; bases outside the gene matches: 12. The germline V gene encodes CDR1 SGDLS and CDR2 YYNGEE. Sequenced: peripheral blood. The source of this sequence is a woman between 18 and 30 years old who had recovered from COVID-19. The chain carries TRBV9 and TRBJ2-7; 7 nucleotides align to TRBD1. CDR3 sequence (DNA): TGTGCCAGCAGCGATCCCGCTTCGGGACAGAACTACGAGCAGTACTTC. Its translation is CASSDPASGQNYEQYF. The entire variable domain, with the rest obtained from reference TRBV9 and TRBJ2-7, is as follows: DSGVTQTPKHLITATGQRVTLRCSPRSGDLSVYWYQQSLDQGLQFLIQYYNGEERAKGNILERFSAQQFPDLHSELNLSSLELGDSALYFCASSDPASGQNYEQYFGPGTRLTVT.